A selection of T cell receptor beta chains follows, all from one sample in a study of beta chain features in type 1 diabetes. Clones were read by immunoSEQ multiplex PCR, and TCRdb kept only the in-frame ones, dropping some. The sample lists around 400,000 clones, about 14% occurring once. The sample was naive CD4+ T cells from blood. These receptors were obtained from a woman aged 18-29 years in good health. CDR3s include the opening cysteine and the closing phenylalanine or tryptophan. D genes are given only for firm matches. Only part of the rows carry a size: once, few, many, or a class if the clone is expanded.

d_gene	abundance	v_gene	j_gene	CDR3aa	CDR3nt
.	few	TRBV30	TRBJ2-7	CAWSLRGNYEQYF	TGTGCCTGGAGTCTCCGGGGAAACTACGAGCAGTACTTC
.	.	TRBV28	TRBJ1-2	CASSLTGQGFGYTF	TGTGCCAGCAGTTTAACGGGGCAGGGGTTTGGCTACACCTTC
.	few	TRBV5-1	TRBJ2-3	CASSLGSSTDTQYF	TGCGCCAGCAGCTTGGGCAGTAGCACAGATACGCAGTATTTT
.	.	TRBV7-9	TRBJ2-3	CASESRSTDTQYF	TGTGCCAGCGAGAGCCGTAGCACAGATACGCAGTATTTT
.	.	TRBV14	TRBJ2-1	CASNPSAVQRYVFDEQFF	TGTGCCAGCAACCCATCCGCAGTCCAGCGGTACGTGTTCGATGAGCAGTTCTTC
TRBD2	.	TRBV2	TRBJ2-1	CASSLAGGPYEQFF	TGTGCCAGCTCCCTCGCGGGAGGGCCCTATGAGCAGTTCTTC
TRBD2	.	TRBV6-5	TRBJ2-1	CASERASGRNEQFF	TGTGCCAGCGAGCGGGCTAGCGGGAGAAATGAGCAGTTCTTC
.	once	TRBV7-2	TRBJ1-5	CASSLTDIGNQPQHF	TGTGCCAGCAGCTTAACAGACATTGGCAATCAGCCCCAGCATTTT
.	few	TRBV7-8	TRBJ2-3	CASSLGLVTDTQYF	TGTGCCAGCAGCTTAGGACTAGTCACAGATACGCAGTATTTT
TRBD1	.	TRBV7-9	TRBJ2-7	CASSSTQGEDSYEQYF	TGTGCCAGCAGCTCGACTCAGGGGGAAGACTCCTACGAGCAGTACTTC
.	few	TRBV5-4	TRBJ2-2	CASSLAGGTGELFF	TGTGCCAGCAGCTTGGCCGGAGGAACCGGGGAGCTGTTTTTT
.	few	TRBV4-1	TRBJ2-2	CASSRKEITGANTGELFF	TGCGCCAGCAGCCGAAAGGAGATTACAGGAGCGAACACCGGGGAGCTGTTTTTT
.	few	TRBV30	TRBJ1-2	CAWSHRVNYGYTF	TGTGCCTGGAGTCACAGGGTGAATTACGGCTACACCTTC
.	few	TRBV11-2	TRBJ1-2	CASSLPNRGTGYGYTF	TGTGCCAGCAGCTTACCGAATAGGGGAACAGGCTATGGCTACACCTTC
.	few	TRBV7-8	TRBJ1-1	CASSLHRVGLNTEAFF	TGTGCCAGCAGCTTACACAGGGTGGGGTTGAACACTGAAGCTTTCTTT
.	.	TRBV7-9	TRBJ1-2	CASSLSPGYTF	TGTGCCAGCAGCTTGTCTCCAGGGTACACCTTC
.	few	TRBV29-1	TRBJ1-1	CSVGGANTEAFF	TGCAGCGTTGGCGGCGCCAACACTGAAGCTTTCTTT
.	.	TRBV9	TRBJ2-4	CASSGRENIQYF	TGTGCCAGCAGCGGGAGGGAAAACATTCAGTACTTC
TRBD1	few	TRBV5-4	TRBJ2-1	CASSPGQGRYNEQFF	TGTGCCAGCAGCCCGGGACAGGGGAGATACAATGAGCAGTTCTTC
TRBD2	few	TRBV10-3	TRBJ2-7	CAIRQLAGGPYEQYF	TGTGCCATCAGGCAGCTAGCGGGAGGGCCGTACGAGCAGTACTTC
TRBD1	.	TRBV23-1	TRBJ1-2	CASGYRGVYGYTF	TGCGCCAGCGGTTACAGGGGGGTCTATGGCTACACCTTC
TRBD2	few	TRBV5-1	TRBJ2-2	CASTPSGRSTGELFF	TGCGCCAGCACCCCTAGCGGGAGGAGCACCGGGGAGCTGTTTTTT
TRBD2	.	TRBV29-1	TRBJ2-7	CSVGGPGTSGRSIEQYF	TGCAGCGTTGGGGGTCCCGGGACTAGCGGGAGGTCGATCGAGCAGTACTTC
.	.	TRBV5-1	TRBJ2-1	CASSLGDSPYNEQFF	TGCGCCAGCAGCTTGGGAGATTCGCCCTACAATGAGCAGTTCTTC
.	few	TRBV15	TRBJ1-2	CATSRDPGGYGYTF	TGTGCCACCAGCAGAGATCCGGGTGGCTATGGCTACACCTTC
.	few	TRBV11-2	TRBJ2-1	CASSQGLSSEQFF	TGTGCCAGCAGCCAAGGACTCTCCAGTGAGCAGTTCTTC
TRBD1	.	TRBV28	TRBJ2-7	CASSSAEGQGEQYF	TGTGCCAGCAGTTCCGCTGAGGGACAGGGCGAGCAGTACTTC
.	.	TRBV28	TRBJ2-6	CASSIGQFSGANVLTF	TGTGCCAGCAGTATCGGACAGTTCTCTGGGGCCAACGTCCTGACTTTC
.	.	TRBV7-2	TRBJ2-3	CASSLGSRTSTDTQYF	TGTGCCAGCAGCTTAGGCTCCCGTACTAGCACAGATACGCAGTATTTT
.	few	TRBV15	TRBJ2-7	CATSRAGANYEQYF	TGTGCCACCAGCAGAGCAGGGGCTAACTACGAGCAGTACTTC
.	.	TRBV7-2	TRBJ2-2	CASSLSRLGTGELFF	TGTGCCAGCAGCTTATCCCGACTTGGCACCGGGGAGCTGTTTTTT
.	.	TRBV6-6	TRBJ2-7	CASSSSSDGYEQYF	TGTGCCAGCAGCTCCTCTAGCGACGGCTACGAGCAGTACTTC
.	.	TRBV29-1	TRBJ1-1	CSVAGRAGTEAFF	TGCAGCGTTGCCGGCAGGGCGGGGACTGAAGCTTTCTTT
TRBD1	few	TRBV7-2	TRBJ1-1	CASSLETGPTEAFF	TGTGCCAGCAGCTTAGAGACAGGGCCCACTGAAGCTTTCTTT
.	few	TRBV28	TRBJ2-1	CATYLVEQFF	TGTGCCACCTATTTGGTTGAGCAGTTCTTC
.	few	TRBV6-5	TRBJ2-7	CASSYPGTYEQYF	TGTGCCAGCAGTTACCCCGGGACCTACGAGCAGTACTTC
.	few	TRBV7-3	TRBJ1-1	CASSLLRLEAFF	TGTGCCAGCAGCTTACTCCGACTCGAAGCTTTCTTT
.	.	TRBV30	TRBJ1-2	CAWSVIGQGFYGYTF	TGTGCCTGGAGTGTAATTGGGCAGGGCTTCTATGGCTACACCTTC
.	few	TRBV30	TRBJ2-4	CAWQFRRDGSYIQYF	TGTGCCTGGCAATTTAGGAGGGACGGGTCGTACATTCAGTACTTC
.	.	TRBV7-3	TRBJ2-3	CASSTGHSTDTQYF	TGTGCCAGCAGCACCGGACACTCGACAGATACGCAGTATTTT
.	.	TRBV5-1	TRBJ1-4	CASSSTGATNEKLFF	TGCGCCAGCAGCAGTACGGGGGCAACTAATGAAAAACTGTTTTTT
.	.	TRBV11-2	TRBJ1-1	CASSWSGFGSTEAFF	TGTGCCAGCAGCTGGTCAGGGTTCGGAAGTACTGAAGCTTTCTTT
.	.	TRBV4-3	TRBJ2-7	CASSQDRGGVYEQYF	TGCGCCAGCAGCCAAGATAGGGGAGGAGTCTACGAGCAGTACTTC
TRBD1	few	TRBV5-1	TRBJ2-7	CASSPGTDPYEQYF	TGCGCCAGCAGTCCGGGGACAGACCCCTACGAGCAGTACTTC
TRBD1	few	TRBV29-1	TRBJ1-2	CSVVGGRSYGYTF	TGCAGCGTTGTAGGGGGCAGATCGTATGGCTACACCTTC
.	few	TRBV7-9	TRBJ2-7	CASSLGTGREQYF	TGTGCCAGCAGCTTAGGGACGGGGAGGGAGCAGTACTTC
.	few	TRBV29-1	TRBJ2-3	CSGYPGTDTQYF	TGCAGCGGGTACCCAGGCACAGATACGCAGTATTTT
TRBD2	few	TRBV29-1	TRBJ2-7	CSVATSGRVNEQYF	TGCAGCGTCGCGACTAGCGGGAGGGTCAACGAGCAGTACTTC
.	.	TRBV6-1	TRBJ1-4	CASSAGIKLFF	TGTGCCAGCAGTGCAGGGATAAAACTGTTTTTT
TRBD2	.	TRBV25-1	TRBJ2-7	CASSGGGWAYEQYF	TGTGCCAGCAGTGGGGGGGGTTGGGCCTACGAGCAGTACTTC
TRBD1	.	TRBV29-1	TRBJ2-6	CSVPRTGSVGANVLTF	TGCAGCGTCCCCAGGACAGGGTCAGTGGGGGCCAACGTCCTGACTTTC
.	few	TRBV27	TRBJ1-5	CASSLYPGSVQAGQPQHF	TGTGCCAGCAGTTTATACCCTGGATCGGTCCAGGCGGGGCAGCCCCAGCATTTT
TRBD2	few	TRBV7-2	TRBJ2-7	CASSLVREAYEQYF	TGTGCCAGCAGCTTAGTGCGGGAGGCCTACGAGCAGTACTTC
.	few	TRBV7-8	TRBJ2-5	CASSLATAETQYF	TGTGCCAGCAGCTTAGCGACAGCAGAGACCCAGTACTTC
TRBD1	.	TRBV5-4	TRBJ1-4	CASSWDRGNEKLFF	TGTGCCAGCAGCTGGGACAGGGGTAATGAAAAACTGTTTTTT
.	.	TRBV7-9	TRBJ2-2	CASSLTPGFPGELFF	TGTGCCAGCAGCCTCACACCAGGGTTCCCCGGGGAGCTGTTTTTT
TRBD1	few	TRBV27	TRBJ1-2	CASSVGTGQPNYGYTF	TGTGCCAGCAGTGTTGGGACAGGGCAACCTAACTATGGCTACACCTTC
TRBD2	.	TRBV4-2	TRBJ2-1	CASSHTTSGRVNEQFF	TGTGCCAGCAGCCACACGACTAGCGGGAGGGTTAATGAGCAGTTCTTC